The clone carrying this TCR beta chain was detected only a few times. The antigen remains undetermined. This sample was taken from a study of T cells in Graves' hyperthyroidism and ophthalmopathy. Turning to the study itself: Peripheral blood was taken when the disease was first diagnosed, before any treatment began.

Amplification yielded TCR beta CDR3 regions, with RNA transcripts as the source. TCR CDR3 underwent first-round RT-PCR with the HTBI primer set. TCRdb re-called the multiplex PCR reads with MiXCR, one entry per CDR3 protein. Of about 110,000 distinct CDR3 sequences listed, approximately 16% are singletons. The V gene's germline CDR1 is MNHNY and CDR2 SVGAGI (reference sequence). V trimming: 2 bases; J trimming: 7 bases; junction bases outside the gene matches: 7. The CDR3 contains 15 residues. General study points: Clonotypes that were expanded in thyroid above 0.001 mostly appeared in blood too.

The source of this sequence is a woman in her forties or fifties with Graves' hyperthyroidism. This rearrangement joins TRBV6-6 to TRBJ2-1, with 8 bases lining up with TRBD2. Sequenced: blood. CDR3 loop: CASSYGSGGVNEQFF. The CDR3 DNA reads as TGTGCCAGCAGTTACGGAAGCGGGGGCGTTAATGAGCAGTTCTTC.